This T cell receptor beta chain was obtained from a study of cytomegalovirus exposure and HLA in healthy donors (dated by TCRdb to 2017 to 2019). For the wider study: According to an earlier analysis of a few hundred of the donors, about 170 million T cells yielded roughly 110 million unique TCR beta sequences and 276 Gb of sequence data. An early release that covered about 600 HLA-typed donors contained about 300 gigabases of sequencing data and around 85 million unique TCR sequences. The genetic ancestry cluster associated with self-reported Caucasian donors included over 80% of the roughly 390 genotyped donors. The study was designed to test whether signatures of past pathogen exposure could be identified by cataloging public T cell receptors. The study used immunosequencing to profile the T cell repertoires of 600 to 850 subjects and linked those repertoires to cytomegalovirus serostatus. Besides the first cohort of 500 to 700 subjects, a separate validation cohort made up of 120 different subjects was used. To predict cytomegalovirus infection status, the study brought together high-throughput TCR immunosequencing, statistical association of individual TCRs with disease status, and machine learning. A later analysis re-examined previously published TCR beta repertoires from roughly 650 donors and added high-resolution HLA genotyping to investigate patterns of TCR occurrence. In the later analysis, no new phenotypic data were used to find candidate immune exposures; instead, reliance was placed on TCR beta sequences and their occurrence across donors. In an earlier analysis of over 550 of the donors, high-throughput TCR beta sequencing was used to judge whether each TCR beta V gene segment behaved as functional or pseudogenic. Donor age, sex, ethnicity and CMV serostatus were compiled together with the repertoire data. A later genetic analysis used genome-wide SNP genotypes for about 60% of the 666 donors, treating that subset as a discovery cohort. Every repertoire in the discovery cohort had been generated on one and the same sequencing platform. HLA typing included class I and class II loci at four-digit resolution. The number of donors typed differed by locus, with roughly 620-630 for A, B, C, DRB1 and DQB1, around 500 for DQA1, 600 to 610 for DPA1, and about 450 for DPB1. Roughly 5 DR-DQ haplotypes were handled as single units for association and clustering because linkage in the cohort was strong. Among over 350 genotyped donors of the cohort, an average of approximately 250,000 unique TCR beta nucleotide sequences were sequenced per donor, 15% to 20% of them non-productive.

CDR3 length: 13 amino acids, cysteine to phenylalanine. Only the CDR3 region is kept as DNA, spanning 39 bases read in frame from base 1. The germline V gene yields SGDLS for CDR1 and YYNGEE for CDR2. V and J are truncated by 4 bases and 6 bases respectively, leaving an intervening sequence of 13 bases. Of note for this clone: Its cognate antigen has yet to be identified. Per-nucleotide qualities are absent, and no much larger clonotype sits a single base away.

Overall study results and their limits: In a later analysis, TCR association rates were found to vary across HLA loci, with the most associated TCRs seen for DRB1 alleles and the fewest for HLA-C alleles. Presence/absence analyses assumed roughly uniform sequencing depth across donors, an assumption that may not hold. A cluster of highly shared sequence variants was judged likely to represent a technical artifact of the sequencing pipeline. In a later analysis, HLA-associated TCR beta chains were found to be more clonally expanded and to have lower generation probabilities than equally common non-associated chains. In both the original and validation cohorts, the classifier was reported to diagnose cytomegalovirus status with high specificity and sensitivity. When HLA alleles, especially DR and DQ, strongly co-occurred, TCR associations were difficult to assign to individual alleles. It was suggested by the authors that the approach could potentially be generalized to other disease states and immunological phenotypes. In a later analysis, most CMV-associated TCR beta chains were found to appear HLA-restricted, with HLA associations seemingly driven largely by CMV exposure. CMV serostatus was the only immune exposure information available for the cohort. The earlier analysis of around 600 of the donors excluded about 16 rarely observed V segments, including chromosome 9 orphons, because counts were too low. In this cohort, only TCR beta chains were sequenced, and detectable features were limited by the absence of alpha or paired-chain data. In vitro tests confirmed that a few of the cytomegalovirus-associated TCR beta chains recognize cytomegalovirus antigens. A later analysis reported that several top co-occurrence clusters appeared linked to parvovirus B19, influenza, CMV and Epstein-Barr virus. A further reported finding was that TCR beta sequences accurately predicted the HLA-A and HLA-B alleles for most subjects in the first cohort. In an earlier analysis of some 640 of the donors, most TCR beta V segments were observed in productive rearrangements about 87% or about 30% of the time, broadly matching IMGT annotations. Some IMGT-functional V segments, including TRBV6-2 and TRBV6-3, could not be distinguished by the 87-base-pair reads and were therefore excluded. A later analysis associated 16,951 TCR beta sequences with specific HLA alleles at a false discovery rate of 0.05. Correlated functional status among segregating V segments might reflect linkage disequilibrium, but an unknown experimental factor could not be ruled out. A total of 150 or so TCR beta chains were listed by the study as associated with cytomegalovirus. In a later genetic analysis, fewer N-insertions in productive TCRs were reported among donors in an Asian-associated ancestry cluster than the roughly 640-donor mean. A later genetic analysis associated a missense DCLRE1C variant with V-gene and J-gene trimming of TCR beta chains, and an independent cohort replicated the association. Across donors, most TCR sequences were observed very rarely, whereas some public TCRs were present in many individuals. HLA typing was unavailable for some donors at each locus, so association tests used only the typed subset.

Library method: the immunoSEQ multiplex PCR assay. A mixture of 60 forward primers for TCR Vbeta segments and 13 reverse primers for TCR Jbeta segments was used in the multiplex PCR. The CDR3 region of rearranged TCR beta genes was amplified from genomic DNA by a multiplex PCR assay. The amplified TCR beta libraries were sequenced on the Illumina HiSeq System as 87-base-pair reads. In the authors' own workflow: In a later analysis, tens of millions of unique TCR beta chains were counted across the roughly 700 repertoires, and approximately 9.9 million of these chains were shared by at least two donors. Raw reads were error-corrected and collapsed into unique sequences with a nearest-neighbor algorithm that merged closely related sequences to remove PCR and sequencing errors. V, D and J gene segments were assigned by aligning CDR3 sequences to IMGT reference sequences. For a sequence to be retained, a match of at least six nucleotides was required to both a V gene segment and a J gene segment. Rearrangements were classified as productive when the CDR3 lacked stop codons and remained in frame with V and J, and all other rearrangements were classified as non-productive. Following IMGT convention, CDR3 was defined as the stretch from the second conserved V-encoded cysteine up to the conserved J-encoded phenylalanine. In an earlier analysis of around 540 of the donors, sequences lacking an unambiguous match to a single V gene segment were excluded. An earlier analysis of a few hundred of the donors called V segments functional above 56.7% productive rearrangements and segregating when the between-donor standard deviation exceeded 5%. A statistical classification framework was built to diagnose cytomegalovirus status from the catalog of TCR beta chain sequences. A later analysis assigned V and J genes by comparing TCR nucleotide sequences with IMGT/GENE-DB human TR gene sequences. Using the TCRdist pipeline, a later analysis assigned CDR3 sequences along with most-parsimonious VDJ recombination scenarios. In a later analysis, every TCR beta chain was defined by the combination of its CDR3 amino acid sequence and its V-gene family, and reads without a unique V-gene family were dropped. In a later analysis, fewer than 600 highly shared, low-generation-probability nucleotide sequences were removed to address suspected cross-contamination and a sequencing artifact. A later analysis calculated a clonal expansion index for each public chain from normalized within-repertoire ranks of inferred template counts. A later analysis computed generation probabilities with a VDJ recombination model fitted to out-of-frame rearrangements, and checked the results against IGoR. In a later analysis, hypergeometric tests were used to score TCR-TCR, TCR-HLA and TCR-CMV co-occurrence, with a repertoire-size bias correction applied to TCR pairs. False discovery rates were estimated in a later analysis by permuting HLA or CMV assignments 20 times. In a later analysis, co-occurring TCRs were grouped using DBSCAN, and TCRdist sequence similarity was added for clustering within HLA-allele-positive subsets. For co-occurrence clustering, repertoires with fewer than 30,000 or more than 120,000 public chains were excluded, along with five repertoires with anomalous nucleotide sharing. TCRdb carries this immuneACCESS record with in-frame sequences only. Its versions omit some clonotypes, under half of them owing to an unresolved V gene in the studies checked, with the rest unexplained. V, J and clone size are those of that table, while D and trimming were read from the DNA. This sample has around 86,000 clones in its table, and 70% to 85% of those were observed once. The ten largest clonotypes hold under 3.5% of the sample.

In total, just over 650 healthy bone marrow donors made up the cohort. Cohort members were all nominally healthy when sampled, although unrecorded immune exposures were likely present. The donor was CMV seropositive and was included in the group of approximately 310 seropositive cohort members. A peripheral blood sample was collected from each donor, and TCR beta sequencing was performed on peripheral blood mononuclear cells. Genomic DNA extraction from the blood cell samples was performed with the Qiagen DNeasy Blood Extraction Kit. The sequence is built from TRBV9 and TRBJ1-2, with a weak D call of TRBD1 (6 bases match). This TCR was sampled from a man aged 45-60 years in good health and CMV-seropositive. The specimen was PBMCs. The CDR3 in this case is CASSRTGINGYTF. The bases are TGTGCCAGCAGCCGAACAGGGATCAATGGCTACACCTTC.